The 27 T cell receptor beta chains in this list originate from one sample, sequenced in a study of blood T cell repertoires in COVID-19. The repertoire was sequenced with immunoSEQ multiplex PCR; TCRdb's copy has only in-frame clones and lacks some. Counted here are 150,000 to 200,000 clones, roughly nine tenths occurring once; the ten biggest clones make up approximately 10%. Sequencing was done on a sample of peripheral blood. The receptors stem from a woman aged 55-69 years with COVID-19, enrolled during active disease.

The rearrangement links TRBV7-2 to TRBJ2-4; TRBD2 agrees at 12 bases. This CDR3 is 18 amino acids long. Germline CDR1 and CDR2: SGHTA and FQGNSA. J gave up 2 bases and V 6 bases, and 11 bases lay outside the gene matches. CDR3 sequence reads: CASRLDLAGGPTKNIQYF. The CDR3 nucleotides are TGTGCCAGCAGACTTGACCTAGCGGGAGGGCCGACCAAAAACATTCAGTACTTC.

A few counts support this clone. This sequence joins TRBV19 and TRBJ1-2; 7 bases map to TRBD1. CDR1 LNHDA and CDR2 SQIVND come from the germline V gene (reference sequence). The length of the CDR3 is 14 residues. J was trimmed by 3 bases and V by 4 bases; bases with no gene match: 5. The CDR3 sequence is CASSRKTGDYGYTF. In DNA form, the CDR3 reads TGTGCCAGTAGTAGAAAAACAGGGGACTATGGCTACACCTTC.

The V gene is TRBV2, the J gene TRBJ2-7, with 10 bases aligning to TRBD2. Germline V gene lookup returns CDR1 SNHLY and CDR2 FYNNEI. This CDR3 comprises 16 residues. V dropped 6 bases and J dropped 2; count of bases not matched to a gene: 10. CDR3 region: CASRLPTSGATYEQYF. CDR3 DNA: TGTGCCAGCAGATTACCAACTAGCGGGGCCACCTACGAGCAGTACTTC. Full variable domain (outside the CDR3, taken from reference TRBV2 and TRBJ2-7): EPEVTQTPSHQVTQMGQEVILRCVPISNHLYFYWYRQILGQKVEFLVSFYNNEISEKSEIFDDQFSVERPDGSNFTLKIRSTKLEDSAMYFCASRLPTSGATYEQYFGPGTRLTVT.

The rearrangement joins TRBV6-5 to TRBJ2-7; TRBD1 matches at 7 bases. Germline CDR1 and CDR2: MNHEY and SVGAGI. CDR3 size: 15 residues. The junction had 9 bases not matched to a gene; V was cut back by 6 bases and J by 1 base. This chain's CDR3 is CASRKGAIYSYEQYF. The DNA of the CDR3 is TGTGCCAGCAGAAAGGGGGCGATTTATTCCTACGAGCAGTACTTC.

The CDR3 region has the DNA TGTGCCAGTAGTGGGGCAGCTAACTATGGCTACACCTTC. Residues: CASSGAANYGYTF. The rearrangement links TRBV19 to TRBJ1-2; D might be TRBD1 (5 bases). Germline assignment: CDR1 LNHDA and CDR2 SQIVND (reference sequence). Trimming left V 5 bases short and J 0 bases short, with 7 bases between. The CDR3 covers 13 residues.

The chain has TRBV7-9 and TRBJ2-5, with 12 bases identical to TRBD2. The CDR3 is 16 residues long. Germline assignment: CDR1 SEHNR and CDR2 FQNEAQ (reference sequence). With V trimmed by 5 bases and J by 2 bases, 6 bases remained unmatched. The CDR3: CASSRGTSGLQETQYF. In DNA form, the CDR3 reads TGTGCCAGCAGCCGAGGGACTAGCGGGCTACAAGAGACCCAGTACTTC.

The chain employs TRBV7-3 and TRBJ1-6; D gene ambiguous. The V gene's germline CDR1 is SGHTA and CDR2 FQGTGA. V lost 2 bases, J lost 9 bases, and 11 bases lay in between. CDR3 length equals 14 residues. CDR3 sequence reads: CASSLLAGSSPLHF. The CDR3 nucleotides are TGTGCCAGCAGCTTATTGGCGGGGAGTTCACCCCTCCACTTT.

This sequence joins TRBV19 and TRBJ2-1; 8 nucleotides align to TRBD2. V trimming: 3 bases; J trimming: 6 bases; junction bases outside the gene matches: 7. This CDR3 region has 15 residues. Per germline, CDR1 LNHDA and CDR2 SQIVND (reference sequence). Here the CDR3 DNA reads TGTGCCAGTAGTATCGGTGGGACTAGGAGCAATGAGCAGTTCTTC. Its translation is CASSIGGTRSNEQFF.

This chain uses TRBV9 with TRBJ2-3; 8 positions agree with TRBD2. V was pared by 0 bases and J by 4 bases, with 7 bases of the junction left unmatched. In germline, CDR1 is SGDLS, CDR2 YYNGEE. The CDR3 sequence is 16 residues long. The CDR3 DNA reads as TGTGCCAGCAGCGTAGGGGGTAGCGGGATCGCAGATACGCAGTATTTT. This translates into CASSVGGSGIADTQYF. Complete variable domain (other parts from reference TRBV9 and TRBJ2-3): DSGVTQTPKHLITATGQRVTLRCSPRSGDLSVYWYQQSLDQGLQFLIQYYNGEERAKGNILERFSAQQFPDLHSELNLSSLELGDSALYFCASSVGGSGIADTQYFGPGTRLTVL.

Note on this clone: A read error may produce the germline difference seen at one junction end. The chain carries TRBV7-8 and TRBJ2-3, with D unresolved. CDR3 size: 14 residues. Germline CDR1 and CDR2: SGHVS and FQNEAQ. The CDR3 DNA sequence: TGTGCCAGCAGCTTGGCTGCTCTCACAAATACGCAGTATTTT. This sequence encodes CASSLAALTNTQYF.

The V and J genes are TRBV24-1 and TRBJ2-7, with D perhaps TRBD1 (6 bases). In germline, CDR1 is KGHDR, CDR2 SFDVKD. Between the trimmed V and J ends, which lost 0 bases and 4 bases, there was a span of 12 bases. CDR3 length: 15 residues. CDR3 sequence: CATSDLEGERYEQYF. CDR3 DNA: TGTGCCACCAGTGATTTGGAGGGGGAAAGGTACGAGCAGTACTTC.

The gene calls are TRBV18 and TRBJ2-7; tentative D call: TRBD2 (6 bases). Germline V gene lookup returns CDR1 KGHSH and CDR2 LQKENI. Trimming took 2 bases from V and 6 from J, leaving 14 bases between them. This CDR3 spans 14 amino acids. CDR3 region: CASSPTSGSFEQYF. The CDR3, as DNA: TGTGCCAGCTCACCAACCAGCGGGTCTTTCGAGCAGTACTTC.

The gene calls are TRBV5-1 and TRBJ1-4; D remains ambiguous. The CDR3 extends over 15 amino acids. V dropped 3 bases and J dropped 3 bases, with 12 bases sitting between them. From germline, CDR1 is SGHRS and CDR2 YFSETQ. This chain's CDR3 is CASSYRGMANEKLFF. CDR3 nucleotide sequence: TGCGCCAGCAGCTATCGGGGAATGGCTAATGAAAAACTGTTTTTT.

DNA of the CDR3: TGTGCCAGCTCACCACGGGTGGGCCGGGATACTACTAACTATGGCTACACCTTC. Translated: CASSPRVGRDTTNYGYTF. The V call is TRBV18, the J call TRBJ1-2; D unclear. Germline CDR1 reads KGHSH; CDR2 reads LQKENI. The CDR3 consists of 18 residues. The V end lost 1 base, the J end lost 0 bases, and 18 bases lay between the germline ends.

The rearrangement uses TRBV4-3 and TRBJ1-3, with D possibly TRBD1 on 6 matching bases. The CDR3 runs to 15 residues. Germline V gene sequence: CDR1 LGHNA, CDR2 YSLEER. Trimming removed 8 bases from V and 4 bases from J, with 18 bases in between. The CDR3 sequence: CASPQGTASGNTIYF. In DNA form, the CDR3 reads TGCGCCAGCCCACAGGGTACTGCATCCGGAAACACCATATATTTT.

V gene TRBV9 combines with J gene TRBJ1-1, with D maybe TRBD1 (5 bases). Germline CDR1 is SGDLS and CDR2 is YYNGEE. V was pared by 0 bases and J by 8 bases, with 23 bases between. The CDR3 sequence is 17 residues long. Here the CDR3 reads CASSVGSITPEGVEAFF. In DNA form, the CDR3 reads TGTGCCAGCAGCGTAGGAAGTATCACGCCCGAAGGGGTAGAAGCTTTCTTT. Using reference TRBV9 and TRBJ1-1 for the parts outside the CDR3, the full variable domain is DSGVTQTPKHLITATGQRVTLRCSPRSGDLSVYWYQQSLDQGLQFLIQYYNGEERAKGNILERFSAQQFPDLHSELNLSSLELGDSALYFCASSVGSITPEGVEAFFGQGTRLTVV.

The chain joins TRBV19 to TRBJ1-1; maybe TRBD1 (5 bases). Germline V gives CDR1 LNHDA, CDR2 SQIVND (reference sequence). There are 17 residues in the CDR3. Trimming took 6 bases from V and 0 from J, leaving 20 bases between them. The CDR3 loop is CASRADRDSRLNTEAFF. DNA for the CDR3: TGTGCCAGTAGAGCCGACCGGGACTCCCGCTTGAACACTGAAGCTTTCTTT.

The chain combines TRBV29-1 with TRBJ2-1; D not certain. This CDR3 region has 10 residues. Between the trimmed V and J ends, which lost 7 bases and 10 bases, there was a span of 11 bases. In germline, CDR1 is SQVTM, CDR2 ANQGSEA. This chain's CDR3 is CSGASYEQFF. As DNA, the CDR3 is TGCAGCGGCGCTAGTTACGAGCAGTTCTTC.

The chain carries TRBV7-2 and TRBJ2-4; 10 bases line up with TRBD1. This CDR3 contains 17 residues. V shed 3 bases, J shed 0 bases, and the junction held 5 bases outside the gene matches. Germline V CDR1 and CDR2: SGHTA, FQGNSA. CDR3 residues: CASSLGQGFPAKNIQYF. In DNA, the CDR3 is TGTGCCAGCAGCTTGGGACAGGGGTTTCCAGCCAAAAACATTCAGTACTTC.

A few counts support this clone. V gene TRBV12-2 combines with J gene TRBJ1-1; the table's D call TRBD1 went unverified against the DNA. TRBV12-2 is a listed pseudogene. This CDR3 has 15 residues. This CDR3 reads CASRLVRSDVTVAFF. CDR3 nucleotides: TGTGCAAGTCGCTTAGTCCGGAGTGATGTGACAGTGGCTTTCTTT.

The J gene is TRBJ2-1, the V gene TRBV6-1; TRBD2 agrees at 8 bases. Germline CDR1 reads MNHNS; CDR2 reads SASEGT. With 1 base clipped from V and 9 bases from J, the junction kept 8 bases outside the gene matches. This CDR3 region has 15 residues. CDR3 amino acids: CASSEVVAGHGEQFF. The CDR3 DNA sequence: TGTGCCAGCAGTGAAGTAGTAGCGGGACACGGTGAGCAGTTCTTC.

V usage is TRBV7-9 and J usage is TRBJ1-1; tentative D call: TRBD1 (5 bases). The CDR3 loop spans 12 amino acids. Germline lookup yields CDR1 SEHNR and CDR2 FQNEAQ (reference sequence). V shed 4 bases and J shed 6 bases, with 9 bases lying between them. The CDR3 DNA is TGTGCCAGCAGCTCCCGGGGGGCTGAAGCTTTCTTT. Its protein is CASSSRGAEAFF.

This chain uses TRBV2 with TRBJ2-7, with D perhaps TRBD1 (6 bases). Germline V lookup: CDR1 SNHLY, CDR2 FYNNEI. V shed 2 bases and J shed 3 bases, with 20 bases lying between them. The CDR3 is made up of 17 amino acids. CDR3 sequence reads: CASSEFVWDTVNYEQYF. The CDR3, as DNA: TGTGCCAGCAGTGAATTTGTCTGGGACACGGTCAACTACGAGCAGTACTTC. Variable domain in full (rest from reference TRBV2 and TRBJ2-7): EPEVTQTPSHQVTQMGQEVILRCVPISNHLYFYWYRQILGQKVEFLVSFYNNEISEKSEIFDDQFSVERPDGSNFTLKIRSTKLEDSAMYFCASSEFVWDTVNYEQYFGPGTRLTVT.

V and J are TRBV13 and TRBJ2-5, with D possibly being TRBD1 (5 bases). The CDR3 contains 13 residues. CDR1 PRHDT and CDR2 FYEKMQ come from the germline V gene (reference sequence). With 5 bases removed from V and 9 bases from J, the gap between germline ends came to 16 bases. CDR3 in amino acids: CASSEDSSWAQYF. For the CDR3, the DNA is TGTGCCAGCAGCGAAGACAGCTCCTGGGCCCAGTACTTC. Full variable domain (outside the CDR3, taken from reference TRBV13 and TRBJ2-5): AAGVIQSPRHLIKEKRETATLKCYPIPRHDTVYWYQQGPGQDPQFLISFYEKMQSDKGSIPDRFSAQQFSDYHSELNMSSLELGDSALYFCASSEDSSWAQYFGPGTRLLVL.

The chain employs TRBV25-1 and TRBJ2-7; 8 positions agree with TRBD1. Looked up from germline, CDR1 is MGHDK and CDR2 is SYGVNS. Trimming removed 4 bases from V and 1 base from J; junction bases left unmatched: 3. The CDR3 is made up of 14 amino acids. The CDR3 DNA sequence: TGTGCCAGCAGTGGAGACAGGGGATCCTACGAGCAGTACTTC. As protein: CASSGDRGSYEQYF.

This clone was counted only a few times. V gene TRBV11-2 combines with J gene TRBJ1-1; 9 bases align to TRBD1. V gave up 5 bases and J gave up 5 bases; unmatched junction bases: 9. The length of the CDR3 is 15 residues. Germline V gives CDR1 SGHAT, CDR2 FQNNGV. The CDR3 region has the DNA TGTGCCAGCAGCGGCCACAGGGGGCAGAGAACTGAAGCTTTCTTT. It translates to CASSGHRGQRTEAFF.

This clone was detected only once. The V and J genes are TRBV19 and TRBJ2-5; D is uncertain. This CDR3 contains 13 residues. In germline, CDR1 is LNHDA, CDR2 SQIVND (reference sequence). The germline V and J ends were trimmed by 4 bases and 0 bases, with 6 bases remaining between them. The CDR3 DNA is TGTGCCAGTAGTACCTCGTACCAAGAGACCCAGTACTTC. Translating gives CASSTSYQETQYF.